What follows describes a single TCR beta chain. This may be a read error: a much more frequent sequence differs by one nucleotide. This sample was taken from a study of human T cells and chemical hapten exposure. Time point given: pre-sensitization, week 0. The sample's treatment: therapeutic diphenylcyclopropenone sensitization with weekly scalp DPC. Each CDR3 protein is one row after TCRdb ran MiXCR on the RACE reads. The repertoire holds 90,000 or so distinct CDR3 sequences, with 8.5% as singletons. This TCR came from a middle-aged man with alopecia areata. Some clones in this sample may be carry-over from other donors' samples. This material consisted of whole blood, taken in connection with sensitization to the hapten diphenylcyclopropenone (DPC).

As DNA, the CDR3 is TGTGCCAGTGACGGGGGAAACACTCAGTACTTC. Protein product: CASDGGNTQYF. The V call is TRBV7-9, the J call TRBJ2-4; the D gene is possibly TRBD2 (6 bases). The length of the CDR3 is 11 residues. Per germline, CDR1 SEHNR and CDR2 FQNEAQ (reference sequence). Looking up the rest from reference TRBV7-9 and TRBJ2-4 gives the full variable domain: DTGVSQNPRHKITKRGQNVTFRCDPISEHNRLYWYRQTLGQGPEFLTYFQNEAQLEKSRLLSDRFSAERPKGSFSTLEIQRTEQGDSAMYLCASDGGNTQYFGAGTRLSVL.